A single T cell receptor (beta chain) is shown here with its context. Original methodology: Amplification with reference gene primers provided the estimates of nucleated cell counts. This table comes from immunoSEQ multiplex PCR, and its TCRdb copy is limited to in-frame clones, with some not included. V, J and clone size were drawn from that table, and D and trimming were deduced from the DNA. The sample has approximately 170,000 clones, over 65% seen once. The CDR3 spans 18 residues. Germline values: CDR1 SGHVS, CDR2 FNYEAQ. J was trimmed by 2 bases and V by 6 bases; bases with no gene match: 15. This record belongs to a study of blood T cell repertoires in COVID-19. Study-level information: Researchers got acute and convalescent COVID-19 samples from the United States, Italy and Spain. From T cells, B-cell-depleted T cells, or PBMCs came the material, which was cDNA or gDNA.

This TCR came from a woman aged 80 or over with acute or convalescent COVID-19. The sample taken for sequencing was peripheral blood. V usage is TRBV7-6 and J usage is TRBJ2-2; 7 bases align to TRBD2. CDR3 bases: TGTGCCAGCAGTCTACGGACTAGTTTCGGTTTCAACACCGGGGAGCTGTTTTTT. Translation: CASSLRTSFGFNTGELFF. Using reference TRBV7-6 and TRBJ2-2 for the parts outside the CDR3, the full variable domain is GAGVSQSPRYKVTKRGQDVALRCDPISGHVSLYWYRQALGQGPEFLTYFNYEAQQDKSGLPNDRFSAERPEGSISTLTIQRTEQRDSAMYRCASSLRTSFGFNTGELFFGEGSRLTVL.